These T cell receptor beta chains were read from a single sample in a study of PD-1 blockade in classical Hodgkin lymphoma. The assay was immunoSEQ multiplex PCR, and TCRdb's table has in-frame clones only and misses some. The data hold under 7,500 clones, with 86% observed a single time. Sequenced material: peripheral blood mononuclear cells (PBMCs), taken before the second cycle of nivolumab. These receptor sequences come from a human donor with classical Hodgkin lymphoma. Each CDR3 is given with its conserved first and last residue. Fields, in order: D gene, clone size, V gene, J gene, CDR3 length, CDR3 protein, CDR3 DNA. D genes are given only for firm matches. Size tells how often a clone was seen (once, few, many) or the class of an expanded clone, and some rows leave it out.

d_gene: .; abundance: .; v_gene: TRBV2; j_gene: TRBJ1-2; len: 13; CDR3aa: CASSGTALGGYTF; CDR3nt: TGTGCCAGCAGTGGGACAGCATTGGGGGGCTACACCTTC
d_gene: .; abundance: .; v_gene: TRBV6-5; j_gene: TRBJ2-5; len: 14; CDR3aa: CASRLGRMKETQYF; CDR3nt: TGTGCCAGCAGGCTTGGACGTATGAAAGAGACCCAGTACTTC
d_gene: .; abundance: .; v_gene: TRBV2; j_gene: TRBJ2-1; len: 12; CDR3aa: CASKGRPNEQFF; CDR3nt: TGTGCCAGCAAGGGCAGACCCAATGAGCAGTTCTTC
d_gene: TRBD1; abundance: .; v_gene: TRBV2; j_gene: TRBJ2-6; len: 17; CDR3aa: CASRPETGSSGANVLTF; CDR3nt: TGTGCCAGCCGCCCGGAGACAGGGTCCTCTGGGGCCAACGTCCTGACTTTC
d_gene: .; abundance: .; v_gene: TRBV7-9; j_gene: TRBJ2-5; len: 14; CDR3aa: CASSVRAFQETQYF; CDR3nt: TGTGCCAGCAGCGTGAGGGCTTTCCAAGAGACCCAGTACTTC
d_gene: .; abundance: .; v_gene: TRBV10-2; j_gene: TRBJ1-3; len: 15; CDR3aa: CASSVTGSSGNTIYF; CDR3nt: TGCGCCAGCAGTGTCACCGGCAGCTCTGGAAACACCATATATTTT
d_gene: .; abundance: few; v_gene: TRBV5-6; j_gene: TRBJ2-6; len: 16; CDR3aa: CASSERGGSGANVLTF; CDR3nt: TGTGCCAGCAGCGAACGGGGTGGCTCTGGGGCCAACGTCCTGACTTTC
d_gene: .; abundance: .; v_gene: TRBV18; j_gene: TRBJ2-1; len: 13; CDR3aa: CASSPGLYNEQFF; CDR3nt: TGTGCCAGCTCACCAGGGTTGTACAATGAGCAGTTCTTC
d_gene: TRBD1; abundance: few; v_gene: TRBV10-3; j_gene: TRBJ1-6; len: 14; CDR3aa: CAISARDRASPLHF; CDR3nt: TGTGCCATCAGTGCCCGGGACAGGGCATCACCCCTCCACTTT
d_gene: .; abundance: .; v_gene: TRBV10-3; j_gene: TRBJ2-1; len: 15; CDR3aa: CAISASSTDTDEQFF; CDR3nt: TGTGCCATCAGTGCTTCTTCGACAGACACCGATGAGCAGTTCTTC
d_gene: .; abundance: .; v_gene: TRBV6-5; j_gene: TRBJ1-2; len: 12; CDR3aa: CASSVEGYGYTF; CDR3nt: TGTGCCAGCAGTGTGGAGGGGTATGGCTACACCTTC
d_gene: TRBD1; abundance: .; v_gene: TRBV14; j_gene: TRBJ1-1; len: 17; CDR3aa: CASSQDYGTGMNTEAFF; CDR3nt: TGTGCCAGCAGCCAAGATTACGGGACAGGCATGAACACTGAAGCTTTCTTT
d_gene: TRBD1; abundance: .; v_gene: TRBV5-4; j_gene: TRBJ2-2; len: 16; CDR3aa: CASSLPGQGSTGELFF; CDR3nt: TGTGCCAGCAGTTTACCGGGACAGGGGAGCACCGGGGAGCTGTTTTTT
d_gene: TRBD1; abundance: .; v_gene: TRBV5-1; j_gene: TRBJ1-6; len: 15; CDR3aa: CASSLRTGDNSPLHF; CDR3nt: TGCGCCAGCAGCTTACGGACAGGGGATAATTCACCCCTCCACTTT
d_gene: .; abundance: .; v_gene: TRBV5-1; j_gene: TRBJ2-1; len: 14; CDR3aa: CASSGREARNEQFF; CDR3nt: TGCGCCAGCAGCGGAAGGGAGGCCCGGAATGAGCAGTTCTTC
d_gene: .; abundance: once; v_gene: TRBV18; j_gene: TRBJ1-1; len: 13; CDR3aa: CASSPRGNTEAFF; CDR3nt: TGTGCCAGCTCACCAAGGGGAAACACTGAAGCTTTCTTT
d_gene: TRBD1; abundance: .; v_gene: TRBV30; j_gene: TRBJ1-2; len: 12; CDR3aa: CAWSVQGGGYTF; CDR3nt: TGTGCCTGGAGTGTACAAGGGGGCGGCTACACCTTC
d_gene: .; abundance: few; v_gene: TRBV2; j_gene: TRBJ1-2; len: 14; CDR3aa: CASSLDRPNYGYTF; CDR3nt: TGTGCCAGCAGCCTCGACAGGCCCAACTATGGCTACACCTTC
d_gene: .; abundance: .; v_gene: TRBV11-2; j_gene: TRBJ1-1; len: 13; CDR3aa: CASSLRGNTEAFF; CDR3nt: TGTGCCAGCAGCTTAAGGGGGAACACTGAAGCTTTCTTT
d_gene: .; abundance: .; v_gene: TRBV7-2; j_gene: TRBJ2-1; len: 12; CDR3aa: CASSLARYEQFF; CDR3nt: TGTGCCAGCAGCTTAGCGCGGTATGAGCAGTTCTTC
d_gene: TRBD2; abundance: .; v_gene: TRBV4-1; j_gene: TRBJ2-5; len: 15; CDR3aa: CASSLGTSGQETQYF; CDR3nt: TGCGCCAGCAGCCTCGGGACTAGCGGCCAAGAGACCCAGTACTTC
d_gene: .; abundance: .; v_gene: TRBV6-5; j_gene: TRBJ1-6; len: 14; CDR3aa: CASSPGPGPSPLHF; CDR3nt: TGTGCCAGCAGCCCCGGTCCGGGTCCTTCACCCCTCCACTTT
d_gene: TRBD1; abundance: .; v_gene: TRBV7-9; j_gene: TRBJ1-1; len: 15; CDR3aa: CASSPRGREYTEAFF; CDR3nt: TGTGCCAGCAGCCCCAGGGGGCGAGAGTACACTGAAGCTTTCTTT
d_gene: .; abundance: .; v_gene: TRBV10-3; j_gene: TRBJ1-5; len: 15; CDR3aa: CAISEAELANQPQHF; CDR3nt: TGTGCCATCAGTGAGGCAGAACTAGCAAATCAGCCCCAGCATTTT
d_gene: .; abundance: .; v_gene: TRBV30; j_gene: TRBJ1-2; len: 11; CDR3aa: CAWRKNSGYTF; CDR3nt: TGTGCCTGGAGAAAGAATTCTGGCTACACCTTC
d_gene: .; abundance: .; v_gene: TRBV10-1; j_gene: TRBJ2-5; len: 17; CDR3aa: CASSDGGAGVDQETQYF; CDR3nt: TGCGCCAGCAGTGATGGGGGGGCGGGAGTAGACCAAGAGACCCAGTACTTC
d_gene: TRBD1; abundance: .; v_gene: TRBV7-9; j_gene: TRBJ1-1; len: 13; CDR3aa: CASSLADRAEAFF; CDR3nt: TGTGCCAGCAGCCTAGCTGACAGGGCGGAAGCTTTCTTT
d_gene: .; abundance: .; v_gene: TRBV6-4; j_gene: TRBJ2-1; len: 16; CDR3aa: CASSDSRTLEGNEQFF; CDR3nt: TGTGCCAGCAGTGACTCGAGGACTCTGGAGGGAAATGAGCAGTTCTTC
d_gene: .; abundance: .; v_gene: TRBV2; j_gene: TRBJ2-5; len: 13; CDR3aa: CASRWGKGETQYF; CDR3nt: TGTGCCAGCAGGTGGGGGAAGGGGGAGACCCAGTACTTC
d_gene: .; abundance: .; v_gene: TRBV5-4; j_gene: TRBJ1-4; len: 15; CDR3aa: CASSLSRGQGEKLFF; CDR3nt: TGTGCCAGCAGCTTGTCTCGGGGGCAGGGTGAAAAACTGTTTTTT
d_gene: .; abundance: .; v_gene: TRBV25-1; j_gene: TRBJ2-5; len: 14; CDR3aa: CASSEYNRWETQYF; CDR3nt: TGTGCCAGCAGTGAATATAACAGATGGGAGACCCAGTACTTC
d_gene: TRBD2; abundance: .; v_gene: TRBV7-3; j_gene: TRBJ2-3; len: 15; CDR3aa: CASSLASGNTDTQYF; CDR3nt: TGTGCCAGCAGCTTGGCTAGCGGTAACACAGATACGCAGTATTTT
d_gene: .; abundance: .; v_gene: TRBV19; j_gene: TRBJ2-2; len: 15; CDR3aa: CASSNRDRPTGELFF; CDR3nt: TGTGCCAGTAGTAACCGGGACCGTCCCACCGGGGAGCTGTTTTTT
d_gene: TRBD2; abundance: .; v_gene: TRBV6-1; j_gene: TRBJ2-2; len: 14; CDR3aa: CASSGGLGTGELFF; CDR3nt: TGTGCCAGCAGTGGCGGACTAGGCACCGGGGAGCTGTTTTTT
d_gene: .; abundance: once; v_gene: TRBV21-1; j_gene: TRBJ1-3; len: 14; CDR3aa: CASPPWPSGNTIYF; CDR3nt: TGTGCCAGCCCCCCTTGGCCCTCTGGAAACACCATATATTTT
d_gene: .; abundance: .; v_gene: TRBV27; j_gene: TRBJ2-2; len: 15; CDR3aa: CASSSTGTHTGELFF; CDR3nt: TGTGCCAGCAGCTCGACCGGGACACACACCGGGGAGCTGTTTTTT
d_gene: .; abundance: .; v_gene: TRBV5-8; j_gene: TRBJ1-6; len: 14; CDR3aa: CASSLVQGNSPLHF; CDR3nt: TGTGCCAGCAGCTTGGTGCAGGGGAATTCACCCCTCCACTTT
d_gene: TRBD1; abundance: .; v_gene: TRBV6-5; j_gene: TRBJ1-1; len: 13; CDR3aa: CASSKTGRSEAFF; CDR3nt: TGTGCCAGCAGTAAGACAGGGCGAAGTGAAGCTTTCTTT
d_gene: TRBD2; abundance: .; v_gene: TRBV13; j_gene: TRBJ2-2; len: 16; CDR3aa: CASSLGLDLNTGELFF; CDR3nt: TGTGCCAGCAGCTTGGGACTAGACTTGAACACCGGGGAGCTGTTTTTT
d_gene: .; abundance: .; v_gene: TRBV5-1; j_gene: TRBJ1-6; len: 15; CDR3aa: CASSDGTPYNSPLHF; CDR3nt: TGCGCCAGCAGCGACGGGACCCCCTATAATTCACCCCTCCACTTT
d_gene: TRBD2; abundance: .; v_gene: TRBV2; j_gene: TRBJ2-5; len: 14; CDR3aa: CASSEVGGRGTQYF; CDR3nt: TGTGCCAGCAGTGAGGTCGGCGGGAGGGGGACCCAGTACTTC
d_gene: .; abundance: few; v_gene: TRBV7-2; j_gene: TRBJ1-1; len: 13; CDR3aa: CASSSRSLSEAFF; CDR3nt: TGTGCCAGCAGCTCCCGAAGTCTCAGTGAAGCTTTCTTT
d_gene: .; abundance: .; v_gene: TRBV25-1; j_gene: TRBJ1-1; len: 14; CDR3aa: CASSEPTVRAEAFF; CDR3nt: TGTGCCAGCAGTGAACCGACAGTAAGAGCTGAAGCTTTCTTT
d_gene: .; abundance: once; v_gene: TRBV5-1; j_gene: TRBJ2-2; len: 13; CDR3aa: CASSLQHTGELFF; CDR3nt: TGCGCCAGCAGCTTGCAGCACACCGGGGAGCTGTTTTTT
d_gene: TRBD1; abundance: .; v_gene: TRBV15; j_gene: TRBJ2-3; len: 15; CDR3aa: CATSRQGVGTDTQYF; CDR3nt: TGTGCCACCAGCCGACAGGGTGTGGGGACAGATACGCAGTATTTT
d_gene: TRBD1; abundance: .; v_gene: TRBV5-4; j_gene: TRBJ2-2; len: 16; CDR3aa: CASSSKQGAGTGELFF; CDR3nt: TGTGCCAGCAGCTCCAAACAGGGGGCGGGCACCGGGGAGCTGTTTTTT
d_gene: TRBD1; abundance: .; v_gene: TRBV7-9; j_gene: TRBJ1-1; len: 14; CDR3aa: CASSSDRGNTEAFF; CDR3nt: TGTGCCAGCAGCTCGGACAGGGGAAACACTGAAGCTTTCTTT
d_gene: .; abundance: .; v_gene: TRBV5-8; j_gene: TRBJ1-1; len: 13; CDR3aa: CASSRWGNTEAFF; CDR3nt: TGTGCCAGCAGCCGATGGGGAAACACTGAAGCTTTCTTT